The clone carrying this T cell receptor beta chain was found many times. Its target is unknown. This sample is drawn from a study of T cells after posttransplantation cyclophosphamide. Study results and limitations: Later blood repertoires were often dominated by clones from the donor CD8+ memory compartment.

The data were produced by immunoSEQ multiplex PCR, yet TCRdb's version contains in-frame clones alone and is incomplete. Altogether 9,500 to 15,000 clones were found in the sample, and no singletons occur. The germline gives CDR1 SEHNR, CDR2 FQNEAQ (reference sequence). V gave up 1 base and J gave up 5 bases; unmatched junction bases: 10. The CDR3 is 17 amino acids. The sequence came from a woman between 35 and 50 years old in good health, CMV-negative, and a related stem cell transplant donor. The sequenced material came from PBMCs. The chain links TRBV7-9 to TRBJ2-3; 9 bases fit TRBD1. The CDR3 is CASSLVGTGRLVDTQYF. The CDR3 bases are TGTGCCAGCAGCTTAGTTGGGACAGGGAGGTTAGTAGATACGCAGTATTTT.